A selection of T cell receptor beta chains follows, all from one sample in a study of CD8+ T cells in alopecia areata. The method was immunoSEQ multiplex PCR; TCRdb's version includes in-frame clones alone and lacks a portion of them. The sample lists about 210,000 clones; more than 45% were seen once. The sample here was CD4+ T cells sorted from blood, taken at week 4, from a patient treated with tofacitinib. The source of these receptors is a human donor with alopecia areata. CDR3s include the opening cysteine and the closing phenylalanine or tryptophan.

J | V | CDR3
TRBJ2-3 | TRBV29-1 | CSVALRGTDTQYF
TRBJ1-2 | TRBV9 | CASSTLDRGDYGYTF
TRBJ2-7 | TRBV4-3 | CASSQYQPGTGWISSYEQYF
TRBJ2-7 | TRBV6-1 | CASSQTDYEQYF
TRBJ2-5 | TRBV29-1 | CSVGFSGETQYF
TRBJ1-2 | TRBV5-6 | CASSSGHLIYGYTF
TRBJ1-6 | TRBV6-5 | CASRRGQGGNSPLHF
TRBJ1-1 | TRBV2 | CASSEANEAFF
TRBJ1-2 | TRBV4-3 | CASSQGTRGGYTF
TRBJ2-3 | TRBV27 | CASSQLDTQYF
TRBJ1-1 | TRBV29-1 | CSGRQGRTEAFF
TRBJ1-1 | TRBV25-1 | CASSQPDGSAEAFF
TRBJ1-5 | TRBV30 | CAWSRQVGNQPQHF
TRBJ2-7 | TRBV6-5 | CASSEQGRQYF
TRBJ2-7 | TRBV10-3 | CAISESTDVSYEQYF
TRBJ1-2 | TRBV5-1 | CASSQSTGTNYGYTF
TRBJ1-1 | TRBV25-1 | CASTVGQGPTFF
TRBJ2-7 | TRBV11-2 | CASSSTLSGYEQYF
TRBJ1-2 | TRBV20-1 | CSAITQGGYTF
TRBJ2-1 | TRBV7-2 | CASSLMAGGGNEQFF
TRBJ1-1 | TRBV7-9 | CASRTITEAFF
TRBJ2-3 | TRBV2 | CASRRLADTDTQYF